A selection of T cell receptor beta chains follows, all from one sample in a study of blood T cell repertoires in COVID-19. The method was immunoSEQ multiplex PCR; TCRdb's version includes in-frame clones alone and lacks a portion of them. Of under 350,000 clones detected, about 93% appear once; the ten largest clones hold more than 6%. The sample taken for sequencing was peripheral blood. The receptors here all came from a woman aged 25 to 45 with COVID-19, enrolled during active disease. The CDR3 runs from the conserved cysteine through the conserved F or W. The order of the fields is D gene, clone size, J gene, V gene, CDR3 DNA, CDR3 protein. A D gene is named only where the DNA matches it firmly. Some rows have no size entry. The others give once, few or many, or a class for an expanded clone.

>-|-|TRBJ2-1|TRBV24-1
TGTGCCACCAGTGTTCGGGGCTCCTACAATGAGCAGTTCTTC
CATSVRGSYNEQFF
>TRBD2|-|TRBJ2-2|TRBV7-6
TGTGCCAGCAGCTTAGCGGCATGGACGGGAGGTGGTAGTCCCGGGGAGCTGTTTTTT
CASSLAAWTGGGSPGELFF
>-|-|TRBJ2-2|TRBV28
TGTGCCAGCAGTTTATTCAGAAACACCGGGGAGCTGTTTTTT
CASSLFRNTGELFF
>TRBD1|-|TRBJ2-7|TRBV28
TGTGCCAGCATGGGGGACAGGAGCTACGAGCAGTACTTC
CASMGDRSYEQYF
>-|-|TRBJ2-5|TRBV7-3
TGTGCCAGCAGCTTAGTGGCGGAAGAGACCCAGTACTTC
CASSLVAEETQYF
>TRBD2|-|TRBJ2-1|TRBV7-9
TGTGCCAGCAGCCCTGTCTCTAGCGGGAGTTCCTCCTACAATGAGCAGTTCTTC
CASSPVSSGSSSYNEQFF
>-|-|TRBJ1-4|TRBV7-9
TGTGCCAGCAGCTTCCCAGGGGAGATCGGAAAACTGTTTTTT
CASSFPGEIGKLFF
>-|-|TRBJ1-2|TRBV28
TGTGCCAGCACCAACCCCGGGACTGACTATGGCTACACCTTC
CASTNPGTDYGYTF
>-|-|TRBJ2-7|TRBV7-2
TGTGCCAGCAGCTCCAGGGCCTCCTACGAGCAGTACTTC
CASSSRASYEQYF
>-|once|TRBJ1-4|TRBV5-1
TGCGCCAGCAGCTTGGAGGGGCTCAGGGAAAAACTGTTTTTT
CASSLEGLREKLFF
>-|-|TRBJ2-3|TRBV18
TGTGCCAGCTCACCACCCGTGGGAGTGGTGGGCGGGGGCACAGATACGCAGTATTTT
CASSPPVGVVGGGTDTQYF
>TRBD1|-|TRBJ2-5|TRBV10-2
TGCGCCAGCCGCGGATTGACAGGGCAAGAGACCCAGTACTTC
CASRGLTGQETQYF
>TRBD1|-|TRBJ2-7|TRBV5-4
TGTGCCAGCAGCGAGAAGGGGACAGGGAACTCCTACGAGCAGTACTTC
CASSEKGTGNSYEQYF
>-|few|TRBJ1-2|TRBV14
TGTGCCAGCAGCCAAGATAACAGCTATGGCTACACCTTC
CASSQDNSYGYTF
>TRBD1|-|TRBJ1-2|TRBV18
TGTGCCAGCTCACAAACAGGGGAAGGCTACACCTTC
CASSQTGEGYTF
>TRBD1|-|TRBJ2-7|TRBV4-2
TGTGCCAGCAGCTTCGGACAGGGAGACGAGCAGTACTTC
CASSFGQGDEQYF
>TRBD1|-|TRBJ2-2|TRBV29-1
TGCAGCGTGGGGACAGGTCCATGGGGTAGGGCCGGGGAGCTGTTTTTT
CSVGTGPWGRAGELFF